The clone carrying this T cell receptor (beta chain) was seen only once. This sample is drawn from a study of blood T cell repertoires in COVID-19. On the study more broadly: Samples came from the United States, Italy and Spain, spanning acute and convalescent COVID-19.

Germline CDR1 LNHDA, CDR2 SQIVND (reference sequence). V lost 7 bases and J 0 bases, leaving 10 bases between the germline ends. This CDR3 is built from 15 residues. Original processing notes: How many nucleated cells were present was estimated from reference gene primer amplification. Only in-frame clones appear in the TCRdb table, and some are missing; sequencing was by immunoSEQ multiplex PCR. V, J and clone size are those of that table, while D and trimming were read from the DNA. Counted here are around 230,000 clones, roughly nine tenths occurring once; the ten biggest clones make up roughly 7.8%.

The sequence derives from a man aged 55 to 69 who had recovered from COVID-19. V and J are TRBV19 and TRBJ2-6, with D possibly being TRBD1 (5 bases). The sample taken for sequencing was peripheral blood. The CDR3 here is CASTDISSGANVLTF. The CDR3 bases are TGTGCCAGTACGGACATCTCCTCTGGGGCCAACGTCCTGACTTTC.